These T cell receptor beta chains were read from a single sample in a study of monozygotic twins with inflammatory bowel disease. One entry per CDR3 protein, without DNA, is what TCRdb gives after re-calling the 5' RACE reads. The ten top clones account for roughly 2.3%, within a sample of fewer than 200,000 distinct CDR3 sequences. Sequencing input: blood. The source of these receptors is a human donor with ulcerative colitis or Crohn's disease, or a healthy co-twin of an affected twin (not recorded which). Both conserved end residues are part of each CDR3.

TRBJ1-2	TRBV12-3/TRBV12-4	CASSFWENYGYTF
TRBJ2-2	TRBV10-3	CAIHRLGNTGELFF
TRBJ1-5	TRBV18	CASSQAGALYQPQHF
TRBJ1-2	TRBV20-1	CSAGVQGAGGYTF
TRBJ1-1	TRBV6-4	CASSPHTGSQSEAFF
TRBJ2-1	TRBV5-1	CASSLGGRSSYNEQFF
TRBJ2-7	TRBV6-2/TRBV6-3	CASSYSGYDGFLYEQYF
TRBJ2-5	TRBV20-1	CSARRLAGGGGQYF
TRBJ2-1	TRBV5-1	CASSGLAGLEQQFF
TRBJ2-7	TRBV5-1	CASSSGTHSEQYF
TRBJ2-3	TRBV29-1	CSVERGGVGPDTQYF
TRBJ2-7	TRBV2	CASSETGVTYEQYF
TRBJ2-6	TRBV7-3	CASSLRRAGANVLTF
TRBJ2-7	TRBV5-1	CASSLAPVRGEEQYF
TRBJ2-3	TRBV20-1	CSAFGLAGDTDTQYF
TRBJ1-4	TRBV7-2	CASSLVVEQNEKLFF
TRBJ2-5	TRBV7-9	CASSPSGQGGTQYF
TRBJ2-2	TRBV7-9	CASSFTYPGLADKWNTGELFF
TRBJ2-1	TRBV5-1	CASSFRQDEQFF
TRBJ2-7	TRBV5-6	CASSPFRGSPYEQYF
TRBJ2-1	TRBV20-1	CSVNPWAGRAYNEQFF
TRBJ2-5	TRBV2	CASSPRDREETQYF
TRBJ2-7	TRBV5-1	CASSLAEGEFYEQYF
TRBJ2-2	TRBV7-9	CASSNTGELFF
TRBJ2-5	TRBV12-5	CASGPGLEETQYF
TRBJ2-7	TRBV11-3	CASSFLAGDHYEQYF
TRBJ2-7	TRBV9	CASSGSRQGLAF
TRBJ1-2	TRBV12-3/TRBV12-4	CASSLYHRPYGYTF
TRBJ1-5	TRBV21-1	CASSKFGWDPNQPQHF
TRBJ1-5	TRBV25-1	CASNGRGVNQPQHF
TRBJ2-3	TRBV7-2	CASSLDVGDTQYF
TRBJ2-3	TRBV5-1	CASSLAVRDTQYF
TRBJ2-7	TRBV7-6	CASNRDRGHEQYF
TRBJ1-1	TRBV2	CASLPGVRDTEAFF
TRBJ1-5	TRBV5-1	CASSVGPDQPQHF
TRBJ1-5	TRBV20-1	CSARDYRYNQPQHF
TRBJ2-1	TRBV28	CASSSPDRPYNEQFF
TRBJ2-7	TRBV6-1	CASSDGGTGEQYF
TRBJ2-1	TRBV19	CASSTSVNSNEQFF
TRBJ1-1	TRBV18	CASSPFADNTEAFF
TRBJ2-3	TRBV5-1	CASSLVPGGEDTQYF
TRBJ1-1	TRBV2	CASKKEAGVEYVTEAFF
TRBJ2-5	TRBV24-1	CATSDSGTSKETQYF
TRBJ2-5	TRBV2	CASSASGERYGETQYF
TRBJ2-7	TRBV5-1	CASSFLGWEQYF
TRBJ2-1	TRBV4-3	CASSQDFGNEQFF
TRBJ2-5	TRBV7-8	CASSMTSGGTQYF
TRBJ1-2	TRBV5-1	CASNEGNYGYTF
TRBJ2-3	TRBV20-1	CSASRGRLAGVVDTQYF
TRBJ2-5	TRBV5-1	CASSLVAGEGTQYF
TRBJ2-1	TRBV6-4	CASHSPIHSTVTRRYNEQFF
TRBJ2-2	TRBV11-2	CASSLDLAFSGELFF